A single sample gave rise to the 17 T cell receptor beta chains below, sequenced in a study of cytomegalovirus exposure and HLA in healthy donors. The primer mix had 60 Vbeta and 13 Jbeta primers. Assay used: immunoSEQ multiplex PCR; TCRdb lists only in-frame clones, some missing. The repertoire consists of 60,000 to 90,000 clones, with roughly 64% occurring once and the leading ten covering 7.6%. Source material: PBMCs. These receptors all come from a man aged 35-49 years in good health and CMV-seropositive.

This clone was counted once. V and J are TRBV5-1 and TRBJ1-2; D is uncertain. There are 16 residues in the CDR3. Deletions cut 3 bases from V and 0 bases from J, with 15 bases between. The V gene's germline CDR1 is SGHRS and CDR2 YFSETQ. CDR3 amino acids: CASSSDGRAPNYGYTF. The CDR3 DNA follows: TGCGCCAGCAGCTCCGATGGGAGGGCCCCTAACTATGGCTACACCTTC.

The rearrangement joins TRBV9 to TRBJ1-4; 7 nucleotides line up with TRBD1. V was clipped by 0 bases and J by 10 bases; unmatched bases: 15. Germline V gene lookup returns CDR1 SGDLS and CDR2 YYNGEE. The CDR3 consists of 17 residues. For the CDR3, the DNA is TGTGCCAGCAGCGTAGGCCATAGGACAGGAGGGTTAGTAAAACTGTTTTTT. Translation gives CASSVGHRTGGLVKLFF.

This chain connects TRBV7-3 to TRBJ1-1; 10 bases match TRBD1. Germline CDR1 SGHTA, CDR2 FQGTGA. J gave up 5 bases and V 3 bases, and 0 bases lay outside the gene matches. The CDR3 spans 13 residues. The CDR3 here is CASSLDRGTEAFF. The CDR3 DNA reads TGTGCCAGCAGCTTGGACAGGGGGACTGAAGCTTTCTTT.

This clone was counted only a few times. The chain joins TRBV5-1 to TRBJ2-1, with D tentatively TRBD2 (5 bases). The CDR3 runs 14 residues. CDR1 and CDR2 (germline): SGHRS, YFSETQ. V shed 0 bases and J shed 5 bases, with 9 bases lying between them. CDR3 bases: TGCGCCAGCAGCTTGGGGACTTCGAACAATGAGCAGTTCTTC. Its protein is CASSLGTSNNEQFF.

This chain connects TRBV6-5 to TRBJ1-3; possibly TRBD1 for D (6 bases). CDR3 length equals 15 residues. Trimming pared 7 bases from V and 4 bases from J, leaving 17 bases between. Germline V gene lookup returns CDR1 MNHEY and CDR2 SVGAGI. The DNA for the CDR3 is TGTGCCAGCAAGCCGGGACACCTTCTCGGAAACACCATATATTTT. Translating gives CASKPGHLLGNTIYF.

The V and J genes are TRBV5-5 and TRBJ1-5; 11 bases match TRBD1. CDR1 and CDR2 (germline): SGHKS, YYEKEE (reference sequence). The CDR3 is made up of 16 amino acids. The V and J ends lost 3 bases and 7 bases, in that order; junction bases with no gene match: 9. The CDR3: CASSYTGQGAWQPQHF. In DNA form, the CDR3 reads TGTGCCAGCAGCTATACCGGACAGGGGGCATGGCAGCCCCAGCATTTT.

The chain joins TRBV9 to TRBJ2-3, with 7 bases identical to TRBD1. The CDR3 length is 16 residues. Per germline, CDR1 SGDLS and CDR2 YYNGEE. With V trimmed by 2 bases and J by 1 base, 7 bases remained unmatched. As DNA, the CDR3 is TGTGCCAGCAGCGTCAGCAGTCAGGGGGGCACAGATACGCAGTATTTT. Translation: CASSVSSQGGTDTQYF.

The rearrangement links TRBV7-9 to TRBJ2-1; 9 bases map to TRBD2. The CDR3 has 14 amino acids. V lost 3 bases and J lost 5; bases outside the gene matches: 2. In germline, CDR1 is SEHNR, CDR2 FQNEAQ (reference sequence). CDR3 bases: TGTGCCAGCAGCTTTGCTAGCGGGAACAATGAGCAGTTCTTC. Protein sequence: CASSFASGNNEQFF.

The genes are TRBV28 and TRBJ2-7; no clear D gene. With 6 bases removed from V and 3 bases from J, the gap between germline ends came to 6 bases. Looked up from germline, CDR1 is MDHEN and CDR2 is SYDVKM. The CDR3 covers 11 residues. CDR3 amino acids: CASSADYEQYF. DNA of the CDR3: TGTGCCAGCAGCGCGGACTACGAGCAGTACTTC. The variable domain in full, completed from reference TRBV28 and TRBJ2-7, reads DVKVTQSSRYLVKRTGEKVFLECVQDMDHENMFWYRQDPGLGLRLIYFSYDVKMKEKGDIPEGYSVSREKKERFSLILESASTNQTSMYLCASSADYEQYFGPGTRLTVT.

The chain couples TRBV5-1 to TRBJ2-6; the D gene is possibly TRBD2 (5 bases). CDR3 length equals 15 residues. Germline V gene lookup returns CDR1 SGHRS and CDR2 YFSETQ. Trimming removed 0 bases at V and 7 bases at J, with 11 bases between. DNA for the CDR3: TGCGCCAGCAGCTTGGTTGCGGGTCCCGCCAACGTCCTGACTTTC. It codes for CASSLVAGPANVLTF.

The chain carries TRBV27 and TRBJ2-7, with D perhaps TRBD1 (6 bases). Between the trimmed V and J ends, which lost 5 bases and 3 bases, there was a span of 14 bases. The CDR3 runs 14 residues. The germline CDR1 and CDR2 sequences are MNHEY and SMNVEV (reference sequence). CDR3 region: CASSPNSGVYEQYF. The CDR3, as DNA: TGTGCCAGCAGTCCGAACTCAGGGGTCTACGAGCAGTACTTC.

This clone was counted a single time. The V and J genes are TRBV28 and TRBJ2-6; no clear D gene. CDR1 is MDHEN, CDR2 SYDVKM, per germline. The CDR3 length is 15 residues. Trimming shortened V by 5 bases and J by 0 bases, and 8 bases separated the two germline ends. The CDR3: CASSIHSSGANVLTF. CDR3 nucleotide sequence: TGTGCCAGCAGTATACACAGCTCTGGGGCCAACGTCCTGACTTTC.

This chain uses TRBV5-1 with TRBJ1-2, with 7 bases aligning to TRBD1. The CDR3 has 14 residues. The germline CDR1 and CDR2 sequences are SGHRS and YFSETQ. V dropped 0 bases and J dropped 5; count of bases not matched to a gene: 4. The CDR3 coding sequence is TGCGCCAGCAGCTTGGTTCAGGGGGGATATGGCTACACCTTC. Its translation is CASSLVQGGYGYTF.

The sample holds a few counts of this clone. This rearrangement joins TRBV5-1 to TRBJ1-1; D remains ambiguous. The germline gives CDR1 SGHRS, CDR2 YFSETQ. V lost 7 bases and J lost 3, with 16 bases in between. The CDR3 runs 14 residues. The CDR3 nucleotides read TGCGCCAGCGCACGGGGTTCCACATACACTGAAGCTTTCTTT. This encodes CASARGSTYTEAFF.

The V and J genes are TRBV15 and TRBJ2-7; 10 bases map to TRBD1. The V segment lost 1 base and the J segment 1 base; nucleotides outside the gene matches: 4. The germline V gene has CDR1 LNHNV and CDR2 YYDKDF (reference sequence). There are 16 residues in the CDR3. The DNA for the CDR3 is TGTGCCACCAGCAGAGGTGGACAGGGGGGTTCCTACGAGCAGTACTTC. Translating it yields CATSRGGQGGSYEQYF.

The rearrangement uses TRBV7-2 and TRBJ1-5; no firm D call. V shed 2 bases and J shed 2 bases, with 7 bases lying between them. The CDR3 runs to 14 residues. CDR1 SGHTA and CDR2 FQGNSA come from the germline V gene. CDR3 in DNA: TGTGCCAGCAGCTTATATCAGGGCAATCAGCCCCAGCATTTT. This sequence encodes CASSLYQGNQPQHF.

This clone came up once. V gene TRBV7-9 combines with J gene TRBJ2-2; TRBD2 matches at 13 bases. The CDR3 has 19 residues. Germline CDR1 is SEHNR and CDR2 is FQNEAQ (reference sequence). V lost 4 bases, J lost 0 bases, and 8 bases stayed unmatched. CDR3 residues: CASSSRGLAGLTNTGELFF. The DNA of the CDR3 is TGTGCCAGCAGCTCCAGGGGACTAGCGGGACTAACGAACACCGGGGAGCTGTTTTTT.